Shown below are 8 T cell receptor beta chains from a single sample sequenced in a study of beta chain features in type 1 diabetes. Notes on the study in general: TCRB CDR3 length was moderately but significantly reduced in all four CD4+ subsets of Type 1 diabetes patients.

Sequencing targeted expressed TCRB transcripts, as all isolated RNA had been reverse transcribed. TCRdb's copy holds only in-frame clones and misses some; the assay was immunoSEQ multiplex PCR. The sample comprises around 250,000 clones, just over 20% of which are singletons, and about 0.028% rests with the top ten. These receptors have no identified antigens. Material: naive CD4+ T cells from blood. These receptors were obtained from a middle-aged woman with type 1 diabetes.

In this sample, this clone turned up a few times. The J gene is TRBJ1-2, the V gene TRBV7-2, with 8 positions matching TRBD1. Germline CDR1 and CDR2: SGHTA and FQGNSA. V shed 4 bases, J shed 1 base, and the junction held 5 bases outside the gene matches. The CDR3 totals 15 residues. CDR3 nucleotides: TGTGCCAGCAGCTCTCCGGACAGGGTTAACTATGGCTACACCTTC. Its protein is CASSSPDRVNYGYTF.

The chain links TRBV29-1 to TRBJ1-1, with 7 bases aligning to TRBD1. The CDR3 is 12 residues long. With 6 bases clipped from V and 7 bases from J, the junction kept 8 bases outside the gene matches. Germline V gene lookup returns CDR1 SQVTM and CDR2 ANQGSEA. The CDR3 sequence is CSVRQGQGEAFF. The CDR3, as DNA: TGCAGCGTAAGACAGGGCCAAGGTGAAGCTTTCTTT.

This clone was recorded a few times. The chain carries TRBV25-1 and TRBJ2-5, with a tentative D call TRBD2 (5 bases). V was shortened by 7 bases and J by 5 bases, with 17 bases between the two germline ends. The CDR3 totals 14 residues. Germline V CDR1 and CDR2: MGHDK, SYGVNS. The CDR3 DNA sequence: TGTGCCAGCATCGGAATGACCGGGGTTGAGACCCAGTACTTC. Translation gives CASIGMTGVETQYF.

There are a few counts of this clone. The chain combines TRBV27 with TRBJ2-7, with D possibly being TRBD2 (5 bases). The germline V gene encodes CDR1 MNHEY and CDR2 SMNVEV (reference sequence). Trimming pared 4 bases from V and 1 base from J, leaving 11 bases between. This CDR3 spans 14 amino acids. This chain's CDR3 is CASSSPGLSYEQYF. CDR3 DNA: TGTGCCAGCAGTTCCCCCGGACTGTCCTACGAGCAGTACTTC.

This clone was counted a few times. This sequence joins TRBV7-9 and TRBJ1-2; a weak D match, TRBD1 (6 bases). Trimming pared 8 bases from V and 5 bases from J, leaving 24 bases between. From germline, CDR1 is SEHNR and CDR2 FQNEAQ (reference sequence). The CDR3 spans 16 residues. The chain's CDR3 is CASLLITGTLSYGYTF. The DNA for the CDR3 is TGTGCCAGCCTACTGATCACCGGGACACTCTCATATGGCTACACCTTC.

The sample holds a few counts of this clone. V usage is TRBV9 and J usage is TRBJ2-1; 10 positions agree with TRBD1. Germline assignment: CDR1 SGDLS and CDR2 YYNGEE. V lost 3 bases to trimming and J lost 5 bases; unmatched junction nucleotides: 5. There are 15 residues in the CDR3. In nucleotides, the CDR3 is TGTGCCAGCAGCGGGGGGGGACAGGGGAACAATGAGCAGTTCTTC. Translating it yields CASSGGGQGNNEQFF.

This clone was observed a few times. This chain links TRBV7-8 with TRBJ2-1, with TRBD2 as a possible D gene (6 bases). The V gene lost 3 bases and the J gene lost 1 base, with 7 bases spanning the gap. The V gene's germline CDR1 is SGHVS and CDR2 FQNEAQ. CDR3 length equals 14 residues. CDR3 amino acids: CASSLGGSYNEQFF. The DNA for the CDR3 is TGTGCCAGCAGCTTGGGGGGATCCTACAATGAGCAGTTCTTC.

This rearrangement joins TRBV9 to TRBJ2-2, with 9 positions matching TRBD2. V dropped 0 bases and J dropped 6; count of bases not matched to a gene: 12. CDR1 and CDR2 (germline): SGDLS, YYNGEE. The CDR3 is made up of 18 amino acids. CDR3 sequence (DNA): TGTGCCAGCAGCGTAGCCCTGGGGGCGGGAGGGCCGTCCGGGGAGCTGTTTTTT. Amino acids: CASSVALGAGGPSGELFF.